The clone carrying this T cell receptor beta chain was recorded only once. CDR1 and CDR2 (germline): MGHDK, SYGVNS. This CDR3 has 16 residues. Trimming took off 4 bases at V and 1 base at J, with 16 bases between the two ends. This entry belongs to a study of CD8 T cells in Susac syndrome. Sequencing targeted TCR beta in T cells from blood (CD8+ and CD4+). The multiple sclerosis controls comprised treatment-naive patients whose relapsing-remitting disease was stable or active. TEMRA cells underwent FACS enrichment and CD8+ and CD4+ T cells underwent negative isolation. Roughly 0.45 to 1 ug RNA was reverse transcribed with random hexamers. Coverage of TCR beta CDR3 amplification by immunoSEQ multiplex PCR extended to 54 Vbeta and 13 Jbeta. TCRdb analysed the immunoSEQ multiplex PCR reads with MiXCR anew, one entry per CDR3 protein. Here the sample spans about 300,000 distinct CDR3 sequences, roughly 85% being singletons.

The sample was CD8+ T cells from PBMCs. The chain uses TRBV25-1 and TRBJ2-5; TRBD1 is a possible D gene (6 bases). The receptor's source is a human donor with multiple sclerosis. The CDR3 nucleotides are TGTGCCAGCAGTGTGCTGGTCGGACAGTCCCAAGAGACCCAGTACTTC. It yields the protein CASSVLVGQSQETQYF.